The 15 T cell receptor beta chains below come from one sample, sequenced in a study of OX40 agonist ivuxolimab in advanced cancers. Library construction relied on the immunoSEQ multiplex PCR assay. The immuneACCESS repertoire file appears here via TCRdb, limited to in-frame rearrangements. These files lack a portion of the clones; in checked studies, under half of the deficit traces to unresolved V genes, and the cause of the others is not known. This sample gives 13,000 or so clones in total; over 80% of them show up just once. The leading ten clones occupy roughly 19% of the sample. The sample here was CD4+ or CD8+ T cells sorted from blood, taken in a trial of the OX40 agonist ivuxolimab. Every receptor here comes from an adult with an advanced solid tumor such as melanoma, head and neck, liver or kidney cancer.

The rearrangement joins TRBV9 to TRBJ2-7, with 12 bases that match TRBD2. The CDR3 consists of 15 residues. Germline CDR1 reads SGDLS; CDR2 reads YYNGEE. V gave up 4 bases and J gave up 3 bases; unmatched junction bases: 5. CDR3 sequence reads: CASSTRTSGVYEQYF. The CDR3, as DNA: TGTGCCAGCAGCACGCGGACTAGCGGGGTCTACGAGCAGTACTTC.

The chain is built from TRBV9 and TRBJ2-1; D unclear. This CDR3 contains 17 residues. The V gene's germline CDR1 is SGDLS and CDR2 YYNGEE. Trimming took off 0 bases at V and 0 bases at J, with 13 bases between the two ends. DNA for the CDR3: TGTGCCAGCAGCGTAGATACCCTCCCGAGCTCCTACAATGAGCAGTTCTTC. Translating gives CASSVDTLPSSYNEQFF.

The J gene is TRBJ1-1, the V gene TRBV27; maybe TRBD1 (5 bases). Between the trimmed V and J ends, which lost 5 bases and 6 bases, there was a span of 16 bases. The CDR3 totals 14 residues. The V gene's germline CDR1 is MNHEY and CDR2 SMNVEV (reference sequence). CDR3 protein: CASSPIPGTPEAFF. CDR3 in DNA: TGTGCCAGCAGTCCAATTCCAGGGACCCCTGAAGCTTTCTTT.

J is TRBJ2-7 and V is TRBV5-6; D may match TRBD1 or TRBD2 (5 bases each). Trimming took 0 bases from V and 11 from J, leaving 12 bases between them. The germline gives CDR1 SGHDT, CDR2 YYEEEE. The CDR3 is made up of 12 amino acids. CDR3 sequence reads: CASSLGGTQEYF. CDR3 coding DNA: TGTGCCAGCAGCTTGGGAGGGACCCAGGAGTACTTC.

This chain links TRBV11-2 with TRBJ2-7; D is possibly TRBD1 (5 bases). Germline CDR1 reads SGHAT; CDR2 reads FQNNGV. This CDR3 comprises 17 residues. Trimming removed 5 bases at V and 0 bases at J, with 20 bases between. The CDR3, as DNA: TGTGCCAGCAGCCCAGGCCAGGGTGGGCTTACCTCCTACGAGCAGTACTTC. Translating gives CASSPGQGGLTSYEQYF.

In its sample, this clone was seen a few times. This sequence joins TRBV27 and TRBJ2-5; no clear D gene. The CDR3 consists of 12 residues. Trimming removed 0 bases at V and 5 bases at J, with 4 bases between. Germline values: CDR1 MNHEY, CDR2 SMNVEV (reference sequence). This CDR3 is CASSLSGETQYF. The CDR3, as DNA: TGTGCCAGCAGTTTATCGGGCGAGACCCAGTACTTC.

This rearrangement joins TRBV9 to TRBJ2-1; tentatively, D is TRBD2 (5 bases). The V end was cut by 1 base, the J end by 4 bases, with 9 bases between. Germline CDR1 reads SGDLS; CDR2 reads YYNGEE. The CDR3 runs to 14 residues. The CDR3 bases are TGTGCCAGCAGCGTATCGGACTTTTACAATGAGCAGTTCTTC. Its translation is CASSVSDFYNEQFF. Drawing the rest from reference TRBV9 and TRBJ2-1, the complete variable domain is DSGVTQTPKHLITATGQRVTLRCSPRSGDLSVYWYQQSLDQGLQFLIQYYNGEERAKGNILERFSAQQFPDLHSELNLSSLELGDSALYFCASSVSDFYNEQFFGPGTRLTVL.

The chain uses TRBV4-1 and TRBJ2-1, with TRBD1 as a possible D gene (6 bases). Germline V gene sequence: CDR1 MGHRA, CDR2 YSYEKL. Trimming took off 7 bases at V and 4 bases at J, with 14 bases between the two ends. The CDR3 sequence is 14 residues long. The CDR3 DNA is TGCGCCAGCACCTCGACTACAGGGTACAATGAGCAGTTCTTC. Its protein product is CASTSTTGYNEQFF.

The V and J genes are TRBV5-6 and TRBJ2-2, with no clear D. From germline, CDR1 is SGHDT and CDR2 YYEEEE. The CDR3 covers 15 residues. V lost 1 base to trimming and J lost 1 base, with 8 bases between them. The CDR3 bases are TGTGCCAGCAGCTTGACGAGCCTGAACACCGGGGAGCTGTTTTTT. Its translation: CASSLTSLNTGELFF.

V is TRBV11-2 and J is TRBJ1-1; perhaps TRBD1 as D (5 bases). This CDR3 is built from 14 residues. The V end lost 1 base, the J end lost 1 base, and 7 bases lay between the germline ends. The V gene's germline CDR1 is SGHAT and CDR2 FQNNGV. The CDR3 nucleotides read TGTGCCAGCAGCTTAGGGGGGGGGAACACTGAAGCTTTCTTT. It codes for CASSLGGGNTEAFF.

The chain employs TRBV5-1 and TRBJ1-4, with TRBD1 matching 12 bases. Trimming cost V 4 bases and J 3 bases; bases outside gene matches: 16. The CDR3 covers 20 residues. The germline V gene has CDR1 SGHRS and CDR2 YFSETQ. As DNA, the CDR3 is TGCGCCAGCAGCCCGCTAACCGGGACAGGGGGCTATTTTGCTAATGAAAAACTGTTTTTT. Its protein product is CASSPLTGTGGYFANEKLFF.

This clone was seen a single time. The chain is built from TRBV11-2 and TRBJ1-1; a possible D gene is TRBD1 (5 bases). CDR3 length: 12 residues. Trimming stripped 3 bases from V and 7 bases from J, with 9 bases between. Germline loops: CDR1 SGHAT, CDR2 FQNNGV. CDR3 nucleotide sequence: TGTGCCAGCAGCTTGACAGATTATGAAGCTTTCTTT. The encoded protein is CASSLTDYEAFF. Using reference TRBV11-2 and TRBJ1-1 for the parts outside the CDR3, the full variable domain is EAGVAQSPRYKIIEKRQSVAFWCNPISGHATLYWYQQILGQGPKLLIQFQNNGVVDDSQLPKDRFSAERLKGVDSTLKIQPAKLEDSAVYLCASSLTDYEAFFGQGTRLTVV.

The V gene is TRBV9, the J gene TRBJ2-1; no firm D call. V lost 2 bases, J lost 10 bases, and 10 bases lay in between. The CDR3 has 12 residues. CDR1 and CDR2 (germline): SGDLS, YYNGEE. The CDR3 DNA reads as TGTGCCAGCAGCGTGTCGCTGGGGGAGCAGTTCTTC. Residues: CASSVSLGEQFF.

The V and J genes are TRBV5-5 and TRBJ1-2; no reliable D call. Germline values: CDR1 SGHKS, CDR2 YYEKEE (reference sequence). The CDR3 is made up of 14 amino acids. With 0 bases removed from V and 5 bases from J, the gap between germline ends came to 11 bases. The CDR3 spells CASSLAGGWYGYTF. The CDR3 nucleotides read TGTGCCAGCAGCTTGGCAGGAGGGTGGTATGGCTACACCTTC.

The CDR3 loop reads CASRTGGTEAFF. Written as DNA, the CDR3 is TGTGCCAGTAGGACAGGGGGCACTGAAGCTTTCTTT. The chain uses TRBV19 and TRBJ1-1, with TRBD1 matching over 9 bases. Germline lookup yields CDR1 LNHDA and CDR2 SQIVND (reference sequence). J lost 4 bases, V lost 6 bases, and 0 bases had no gene match. The CDR3 runs to 12 residues.